This T cell receptor (beta chain) is from a study of T cell responses to AZD1222 COVID-19 vaccine. Comment on this clone: Antigen specificity is unknown.

General observations from the study: Once two AZD1222 doses were given, Spike-specific TCR breadth and depth went up. There were repertoire samples only from the period after the peak T cell response.

Data came from immunoSEQ multiplex PCR; TCRdb stores just in-frame clones and leaves some out. The sample contains around 60,000 clones, about nine tenths of which appear only once. The TCR comes from an adult who received the MenACWY meningococcal vaccine as a control. The material was peripheral blood, obtained 28 days after the second dose of the MenACWY control vaccine.

The CDR3 nucleotides read TGTGCCAGCAGTTCCGCGGGACAGTTCAATGAGCAGTTCTTC. Protein: CASSSAGQFNEQFF. The V call is TRBV27, the J call TRBJ2-1; weak D call: TRBD1 (7 bases). The germline gives CDR1 MNHEY, CDR2 SMNVEV (reference sequence). This CDR3 comprises 14 residues. Trimming stripped 4 bases from V and 6 bases from J, with 13 bases between.